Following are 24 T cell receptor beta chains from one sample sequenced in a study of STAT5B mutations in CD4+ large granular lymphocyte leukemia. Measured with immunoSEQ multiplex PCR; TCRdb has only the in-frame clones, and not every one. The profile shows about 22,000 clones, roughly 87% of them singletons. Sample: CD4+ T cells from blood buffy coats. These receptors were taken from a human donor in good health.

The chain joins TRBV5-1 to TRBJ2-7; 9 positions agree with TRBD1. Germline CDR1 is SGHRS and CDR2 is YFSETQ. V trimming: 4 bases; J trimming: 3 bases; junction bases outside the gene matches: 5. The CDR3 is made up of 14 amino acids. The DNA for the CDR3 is TGCGCCAGCAGCCAGGGACAGGGATTCTACGAGCAGTACTTC. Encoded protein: CASSQGQGFYEQYF.

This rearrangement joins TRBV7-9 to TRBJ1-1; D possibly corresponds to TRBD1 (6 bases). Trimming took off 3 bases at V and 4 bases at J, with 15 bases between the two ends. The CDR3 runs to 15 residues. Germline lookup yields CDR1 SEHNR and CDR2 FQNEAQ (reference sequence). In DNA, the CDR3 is TGTGCCAGCAGCTTGGCCGGGACACAATTCACTGAAGCTTTCTTT. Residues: CASSLAGTQFTEAFF.

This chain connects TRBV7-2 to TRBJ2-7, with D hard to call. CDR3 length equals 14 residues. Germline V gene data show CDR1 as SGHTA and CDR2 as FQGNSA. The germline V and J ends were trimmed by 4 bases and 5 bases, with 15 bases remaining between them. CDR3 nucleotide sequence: TGTGCCAGCAGCTCCACCTCGATTTTAAACGAGCAGTACTTC. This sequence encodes CASSSTSILNEQYF.

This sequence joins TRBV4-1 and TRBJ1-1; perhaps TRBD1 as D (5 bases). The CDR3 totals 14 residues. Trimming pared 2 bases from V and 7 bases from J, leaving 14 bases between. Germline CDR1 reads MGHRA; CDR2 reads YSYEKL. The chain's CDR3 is CASSQIRGGDEAFF. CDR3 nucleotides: TGCGCCAGCAGCCAAATCCGCGGAGGGGATGAAGCTTTCTTT.

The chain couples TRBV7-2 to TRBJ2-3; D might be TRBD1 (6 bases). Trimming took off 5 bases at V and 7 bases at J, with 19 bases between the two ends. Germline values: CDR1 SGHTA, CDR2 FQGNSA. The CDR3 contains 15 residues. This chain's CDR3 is CASSPGGLLRYTQYF. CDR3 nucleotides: TGTGCCAGCAGCCCTGGGGGCCTACTCCGATATACGCAGTATTTT.

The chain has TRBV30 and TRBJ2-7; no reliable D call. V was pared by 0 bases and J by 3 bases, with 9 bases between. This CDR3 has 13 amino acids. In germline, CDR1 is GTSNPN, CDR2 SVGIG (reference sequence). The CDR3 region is CAWSVSTNYEQYF. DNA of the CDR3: TGTGCCTGGAGTGTTTCTACCAACTACGAGCAGTACTTC.

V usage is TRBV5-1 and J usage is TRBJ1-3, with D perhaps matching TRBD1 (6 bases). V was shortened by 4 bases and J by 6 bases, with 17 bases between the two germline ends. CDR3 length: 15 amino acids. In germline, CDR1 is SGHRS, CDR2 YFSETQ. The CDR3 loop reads CASSPETGVANTIYF. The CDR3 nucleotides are TGCGCCAGCAGCCCGGAGACAGGAGTGGCAAACACCATATATTTT.

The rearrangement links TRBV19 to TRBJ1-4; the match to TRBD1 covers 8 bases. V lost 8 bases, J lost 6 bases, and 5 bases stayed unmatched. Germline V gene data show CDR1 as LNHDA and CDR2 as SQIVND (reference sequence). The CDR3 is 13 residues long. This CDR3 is CASGRGRDEKLFF. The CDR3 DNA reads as TGTGCCAGTGGCAGGGGGCGGGATGAAAAACTGTTTTTT.

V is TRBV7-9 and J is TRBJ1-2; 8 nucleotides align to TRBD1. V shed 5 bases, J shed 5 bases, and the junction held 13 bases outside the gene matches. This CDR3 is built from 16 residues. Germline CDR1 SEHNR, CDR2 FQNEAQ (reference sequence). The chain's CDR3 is CASSPPDRVVRYGYTF. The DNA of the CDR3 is TGTGCCAGCAGCCCGCCGGACAGGGTAGTACGGTATGGCTACACCTTC.

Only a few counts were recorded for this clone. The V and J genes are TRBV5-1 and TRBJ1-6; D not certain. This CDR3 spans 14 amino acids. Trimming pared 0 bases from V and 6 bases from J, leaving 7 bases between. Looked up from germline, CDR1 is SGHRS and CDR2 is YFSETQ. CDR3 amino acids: CASSLVVSNSPLHF. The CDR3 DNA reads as TGCGCCAGCAGCTTGGTTGTCTCTAATTCACCCCTCCACTTT.

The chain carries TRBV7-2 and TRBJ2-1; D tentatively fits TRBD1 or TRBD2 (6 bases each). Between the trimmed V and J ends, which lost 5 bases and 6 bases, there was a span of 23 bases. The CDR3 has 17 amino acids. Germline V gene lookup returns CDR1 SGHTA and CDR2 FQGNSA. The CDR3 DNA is TGTGCCAGCAGCCCCACTGGGGGGCAGGGAGGCACCAATGAGCAGTTCTTC. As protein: CASSPTGGQGGTNEQFF.

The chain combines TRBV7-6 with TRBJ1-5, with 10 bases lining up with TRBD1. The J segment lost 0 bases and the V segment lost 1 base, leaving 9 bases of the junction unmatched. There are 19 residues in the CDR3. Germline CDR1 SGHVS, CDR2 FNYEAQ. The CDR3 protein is CASSLERDRGPYSNQPQHF. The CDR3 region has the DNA TGTGCCAGCAGCTTAGAAAGGGACAGGGGACCTTATAGCAATCAGCCCCAGCATTTT.

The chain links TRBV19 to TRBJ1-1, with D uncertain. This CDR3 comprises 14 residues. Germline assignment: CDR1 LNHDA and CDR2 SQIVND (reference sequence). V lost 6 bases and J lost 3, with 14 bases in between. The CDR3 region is CASRTRAVDTEAFF. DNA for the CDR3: TGTGCCAGTAGAACAAGGGCTGTCGACACTGAAGCTTTCTTT. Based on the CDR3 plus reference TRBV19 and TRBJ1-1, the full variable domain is DGGITQSPKYLFRKEGQNVTLSCEQNLNHDAMYWYRQDPGQGLRLIYYSQIVNDFQKGDIAEGYSVSREKKESFPLTVTSAQKNPTAFYLCASRTRAVDTEAFFGQGTRLTVV.

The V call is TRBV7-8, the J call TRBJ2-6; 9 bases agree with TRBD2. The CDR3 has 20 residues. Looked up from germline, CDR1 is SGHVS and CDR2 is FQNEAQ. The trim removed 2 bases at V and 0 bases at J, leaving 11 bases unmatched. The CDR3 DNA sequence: TGTGCCAGCAGCTTACTCCTGACTAGCGGATATTTCTCTGGGGCCAACGTCCTGACTTTC. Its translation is CASSLLLTSGYFSGANVLTF.

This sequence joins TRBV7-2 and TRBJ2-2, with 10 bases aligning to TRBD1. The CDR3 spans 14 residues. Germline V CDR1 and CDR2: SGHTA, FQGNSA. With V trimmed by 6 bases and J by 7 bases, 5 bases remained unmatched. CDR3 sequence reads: CASRDRGHGGELFF. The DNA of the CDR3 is TGTGCCAGCAGAGACAGGGGGCATGGCGGGGAGCTGTTTTTT.

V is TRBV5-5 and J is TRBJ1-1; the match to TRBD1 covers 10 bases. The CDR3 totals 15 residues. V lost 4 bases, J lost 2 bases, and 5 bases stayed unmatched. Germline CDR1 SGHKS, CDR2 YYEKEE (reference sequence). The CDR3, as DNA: TGTGCCAGCAGCCTACGGACAGGGGGAAACACTGAAGCTTTCTTT. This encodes CASSLRTGGNTEAFF.

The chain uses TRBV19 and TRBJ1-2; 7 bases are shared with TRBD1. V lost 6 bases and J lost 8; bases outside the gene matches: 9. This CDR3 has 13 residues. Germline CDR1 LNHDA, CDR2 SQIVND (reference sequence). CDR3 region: CASSNRGTGGYTF. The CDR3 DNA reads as TGTGCCAGTAGCAACAGGGGCACGGGGGGCTACACCTTC.

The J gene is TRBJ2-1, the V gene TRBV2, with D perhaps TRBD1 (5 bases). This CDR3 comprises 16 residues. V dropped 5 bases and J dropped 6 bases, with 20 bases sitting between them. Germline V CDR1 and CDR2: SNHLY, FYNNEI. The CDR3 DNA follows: TGTGCCAGCAGTACCAGCAGGGTAGGGGCAGGCAATGAGCAGTTCTTC. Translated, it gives CASSTSRVGAGNEQFF.

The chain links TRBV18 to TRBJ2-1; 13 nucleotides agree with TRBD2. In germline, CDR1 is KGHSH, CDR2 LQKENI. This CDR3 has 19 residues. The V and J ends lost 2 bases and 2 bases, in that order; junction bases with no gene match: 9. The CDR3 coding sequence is TGTGCCAGCTCACCAAGCGGACTAGCGGGAGAGGCAACCTACAATGAGCAGTTCTTC. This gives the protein CASSPSGLAGEATYNEQFF.

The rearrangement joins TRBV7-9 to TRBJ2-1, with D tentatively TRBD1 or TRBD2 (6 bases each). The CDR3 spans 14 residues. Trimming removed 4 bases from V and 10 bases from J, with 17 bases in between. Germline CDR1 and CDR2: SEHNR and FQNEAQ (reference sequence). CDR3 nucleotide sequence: TGTGCCAGCAGCTCGAGGGGGGAGGTAGGGGAGCAGTTCTTC. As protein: CASSSRGEVGEQFF.

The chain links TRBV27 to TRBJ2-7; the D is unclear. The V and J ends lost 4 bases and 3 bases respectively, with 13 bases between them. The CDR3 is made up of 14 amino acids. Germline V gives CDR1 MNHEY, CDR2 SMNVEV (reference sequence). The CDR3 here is CASSSTRVSYEQYF. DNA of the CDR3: TGTGCCAGCAGTTCCACACGAGTAAGCTACGAGCAGTACTTC.

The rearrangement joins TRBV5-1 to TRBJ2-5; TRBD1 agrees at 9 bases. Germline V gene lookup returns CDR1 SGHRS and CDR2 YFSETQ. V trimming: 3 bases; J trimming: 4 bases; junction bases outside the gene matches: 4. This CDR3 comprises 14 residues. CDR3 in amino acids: CASSSQGAGETQYF. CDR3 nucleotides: TGCGCCAGCAGCTCACAGGGGGCTGGAGAGACCCAGTACTTC.

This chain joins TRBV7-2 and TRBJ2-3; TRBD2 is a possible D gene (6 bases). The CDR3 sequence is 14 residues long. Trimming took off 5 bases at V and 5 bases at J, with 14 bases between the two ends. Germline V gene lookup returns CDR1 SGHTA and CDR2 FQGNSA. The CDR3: CASSQSPAGDTQYF. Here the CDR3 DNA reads TGTGCCAGCAGCCAATCACCAGCGGGAGATACGCAGTATTTT.

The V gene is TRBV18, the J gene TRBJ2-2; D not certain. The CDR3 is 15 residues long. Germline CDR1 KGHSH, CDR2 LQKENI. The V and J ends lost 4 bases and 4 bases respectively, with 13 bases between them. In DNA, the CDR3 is TGTGCCAGCTCACGGTCCCGAGGATCCACCGGGGAGCTGTTTTTT. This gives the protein CASSRSRGSTGELFF.